The 29 T cell receptor beta chains reported below all come from one sample, sequenced in a study of blood T cell repertoires in COVID-19. Libraries were prepared by immunoSEQ multiplex PCR; TCRdb keeps only in-frame clonotypes and omits some of them. This sample yields under 250,000 clones, of which 90% to 95% are seen a single time; approximately 0.77% belongs to the top ten. The sequencing input was peripheral blood. Receptors were obtained from a man between 60 and 75 years old with COVID-19, enrolled during active disease.

V gene TRBV18 combines with J gene TRBJ2-1, with 7 bases fitting TRBD1. CDR3 length: 15 residues. Unmatched junction bases numbered 7, after V lost 1 base and J lost 7 bases. Germline V CDR1 and CDR2: KGHSH, LQKENI. The CDR3 DNA follows: TGTGCCAGCTCACCACTGACAGGGATAGGAAATGAGCAGTTCTTC. Translated, it gives CASSPLTGIGNEQFF.

The chain uses TRBV28 and TRBJ2-6; D call uncertain. CDR3 length: 15 residues. Germline loops: CDR1 MDHEN, CDR2 SYDVKM. Trimming removed 3 bases at V and 0 bases at J, with 6 bases between. In DNA form, the CDR3 reads TGTGCCAGCAGTTTCGGTATCTCTGGGGCCAACGTCCTGACTTTC. Protein: CASSFGISGANVLTF.

This clone was recorded once. The V gene is TRBV4-3, the J gene TRBJ1-2, with unresolved D. The length of the CDR3 is 13 residues. The germline V and J ends were trimmed by 0 bases and 10 bases, with 12 bases remaining between them. From germline, CDR1 is LGHNA and CDR2 YSLEER. CDR3 DNA: TGCGCCAGCAGCCAAGATTCGGAGGTCAACTACACCTTC. This translates into CASSQDSEVNYTF.

The chain joins TRBV5-1 to TRBJ1-2, with 7 bases matching TRBD1. Germline trimming cut 1 base from V and 6 bases from J; bases unmatched to any gene: 0. This CDR3 has 12 residues. The germline V gene has CDR1 SGHRS and CDR2 YFSETQ. CDR3 residues: CASSLQGDGYTF. The CDR3 coding sequence is TGCGCCAGCAGCTTGCAGGGGGATGGCTACACCTTC.

The chain joins TRBV7-2 to TRBJ1-6; no definite D call. The CDR3 is 16 amino acids. V was shortened by 3 bases and J by 3 bases, with 12 bases between the two germline ends. Germline V gene sequence: CDR1 SGHTA, CDR2 FQGNSA. CDR3 DNA sequence: TGTGCCAGCAGCTTTCCCGGGGATCACTATAATTCACCCCTCCACTTT. Encoded protein: CASSFPGDHYNSPLHF.

J is TRBJ1-1 and V is TRBV30, with D maybe TRBD1 (5 bases). Germline V gives CDR1 GTSNPN, CDR2 SVGIG (reference sequence). The ends were cut back, 8 bases at V and 0 bases at J, with 13 bases in the middle. This CDR3 has 13 amino acids. Here the CDR3 DNA reads TGTGCCCTCGGGGAGGGGATGAACACTGAAGCTTTCTTT. Translating it yields CALGEGMNTEAFF.

This chain uses TRBV28 with TRBJ2-1, with 10 bases matching TRBD2. CDR1 and CDR2 from the germline V gene are MDHEN and SYDVKM. Unmatched junction bases numbered 6, after V lost 4 bases and J lost 6 bases. The CDR3 spans 15 residues. This CDR3 reads CASSSVAGGSNEQFF. The CDR3 nucleotides read TGTGCCAGCAGTTCCGTAGCGGGAGGTTCCAATGAGCAGTTCTTC.

This clone appeared once. The rearrangement links TRBV19 to TRBJ1-3; 7 bases align to TRBD1. CDR3 length: 15 amino acids. From germline, CDR1 is LNHDA and CDR2 SQIVND (reference sequence). Losses at the gene ends were 3 bases for V and 4 bases for J; bases not matched to a gene: 6. The CDR3 DNA is TGTGCCAGTAGTATCGGAGACAGGGTCGGAAACACCATATATTTT. It specifies CASSIGDRVGNTIYF.

The chain carries TRBV6-5 and TRBJ2-3, with D perhaps TRBD2 (6 bases). The germline V gene has CDR1 MNHEY and CDR2 SVGAGI. CDR3 length: 12 residues. CDR3 in amino acids: CATAPSGDTQYF. In DNA, the CDR3 is TGTGCTACAGCCCCAAGCGGGGATACGCAGTATTTT.

The rearrangement uses TRBV28 and TRBJ2-1; tentatively, D is TRBD2 (6 bases). The V gene lost 6 bases and the J gene lost 0 bases, with 24 bases spanning the gap. The CDR3 runs to 19 residues. The germline gives CDR1 MDHEN, CDR2 SYDVKM. CDR3 coding DNA: TGTGCCAGCAGAACCCAGCCCTTCCGAGGGAGGAGCTCCTACAATGAGCAGTTCTTC. Its translation is CASRTQPFRGRSSYNEQFF. The full variable domain, rest sourced from reference TRBV28 and TRBJ2-1, is DVKVTQSSRYLVKRTGEKVFLECVQDMDHENMFWYRQDPGLGLRLIYFSYDVKMKEKGDIPEGYSVSREKKERFSLILESASTNQTSMYLCASRTQPFRGRSSYNEQFFGPGTRLTVL.

The chain uses TRBV2 and TRBJ2-7; perhaps TRBD2 as D (7 bases). The CDR3 is made up of 16 amino acids. V lost 1 base and J lost 0, with 13 bases in between. Germline V CDR1 and CDR2: SNHLY, FYNNEI. The CDR3 coding sequence is TGTGCCAGCAGTGAAGAGGGGGGGATTAGCTCCTACGAGCAGTACTTC. Encoded protein: CASSEEGGISSYEQYF.

The chain uses TRBV6-5 and TRBJ2-7; the D gene is possibly TRBD2 (5 bases). Between the trimmed V and J ends, which lost 7 bases and 6 bases, there was a span of 19 bases. CDR1 MNHEY and CDR2 SVGAGI come from the germline V gene. The CDR3 sequence is 14 residues long. CDR3 amino acids: CASTTHPGKGEQYF. The CDR3 bases are TGTGCCAGCACCACCCACCCCGGGAAGGGCGAGCAGTACTTC.

The chain is built from TRBV5-6 and TRBJ1-1; no definite D call. Trimming removed 2 bases at V and 5 bases at J, with 13 bases between. CDR1 is SGHDT and CDR2 is YYEEEE in the germline V gene. The length of the CDR3 is 14 residues. CDR3 bases: TGTGCCAGCAGCTTCGGGGTGGACGGGACTGAAGCTTTCTTT. As protein: CASSFGVDGTEAFF. Based on the CDR3 plus reference TRBV5-6 and TRBJ1-1, the full variable domain is DAGVTQSPTHLIKTRGQQVTLRCSPKSGHDTVSWYQQALGQGPQFIFQYYEEEERQRGNFPDRFSGHQFPNYSSELNVNALLLGDSALYLCASSFGVDGTEAFFGQGTRLTVV.

This clone was seen only once. This chain joins TRBV10-1 and TRBJ1-2, with 10 positions matching TRBD1. Germline V gene sequence: CDR1 WNHNN, CDR2 SYGVQD (reference sequence). The CDR3 contains 15 residues. V lost 0 bases to trimming and J lost 8 bases; unmatched junction nucleotides: 6. The CDR3 loop reads CASSESRQGAEGYTF. The CDR3, as DNA: TGCGCCAGCAGTGAGTCTCGACAGGGGGCGGAGGGCTACACCTTC.

The rearrangement links TRBV7-3 to TRBJ2-3, with a tentative D call TRBD1 (5 bases). Germline V lookup: CDR1 SGHTA, CDR2 FQGTGA. The length of the CDR3 is 14 residues. Trimming took 0 bases from V and 1 from J, leaving 5 bases between them. The CDR3 DNA reads TGTGCCAGCAGCTTAACAGGGGGCACAGATACGCAGTATTTT. The encoded protein is CASSLTGGTDTQYF. The variable domain in full, with the rest retrieved from reference TRBV7-3 and TRBJ2-3, is GAGVSQTPSNKVTEKGKYVELRCDPISGHTALYWYRQSLGQGPEFLIYFQGTGAADDSGLPNDRFFAVRPEGSVSTLKIQRTERGDSAVYLCASSLTGGTDTQYFGPGTRLTVL.

This clone was seen many times. V is TRBV19 and J is TRBJ1-2; D unclear. The CDR3 is 12 residues long. Germline CDR1 reads LNHDA; CDR2 reads SQIVND (reference sequence). Trimming took 11 bases from V and 4 from J, leaving 14 bases between them. The CDR3 sequence is CACRGMAYGYTF. The CDR3 DNA reads as TGTGCCTGCCGAGGGATGGCCTATGGCTACACCTTC. The variable domain in full, with the rest retrieved from reference TRBV19 and TRBJ1-2, is DGGITQSPKYLFRKEGQNVTLSCEQNLNHDAMYWYRQDPGQGLRLIYYSQIVNDFQKGDIAEGYSVSREKKESFPLTVTSAQKNPTAFYLCACRGMAYGYTFGSGTRLTVV.

The gene calls are TRBV30 and TRBJ2-6; TRBD1 might be the D (6 bases). Germline CDR1 GTSNPN, CDR2 SVGIG (reference sequence). V gave up 2 bases and J gave up 0 bases, with 14 bases separating them. The CDR3 totals 17 residues. The CDR3 coding sequence is TGTGCCTGGAGTAAGCAGGGGATAGACTCTGGGGCCAACGTCCTGACTTTC. Translated: CAWSKQGIDSGANVLTF.

The chain carries TRBV5-6 and TRBJ1-1; D is possibly TRBD1 (6 bases). Trimming shortened V by 3 bases and J by 0 bases, and 9 bases separated the two germline ends. The CDR3 runs to 14 residues. Germline assignment: CDR1 SGHDT and CDR2 YYEEEE. This chain's CDR3 is CASSYRAMNTEAFF. DNA for the CDR3: TGTGCCAGCAGCTACAGGGCCATGAACACTGAAGCTTTCTTT.

This rearrangement joins TRBV15 to TRBJ2-3; D is unresolved. The CDR3 has 16 residues. In germline, CDR1 is LNHNV, CDR2 YYDKDF (reference sequence). V was cut by 3 bases and J by 0 bases, with 13 bases left in between. The CDR3 is CATSSEMPTSTDTQYF. The CDR3 region has the DNA TGTGCCACCAGCAGTGAGATGCCAACTAGCACAGATACGCAGTATTTT.

The V and J genes are TRBV27 and TRBJ1-2; TRBD1 aligns across 9 bases. CDR1 is MNHEY and CDR2 is SMNVEV in the germline V gene (reference sequence). The J segment lost 5 bases and the V segment lost 9 bases, leaving 4 bases of the junction unmatched. The CDR3 is 12 amino acids. The chain's CDR3 is CASPDRGYGYTF. As DNA, the CDR3 is TGTGCCAGTCCAGACAGGGGGTATGGCTACACCTTC.

This chain connects TRBV27 to TRBJ2-5, with 7 bases fitting TRBD2. The CDR3 length is 16 residues. The V and J ends lost 1 base and 1 base, in that order; junction bases with no gene match: 6. Per the germline V gene, CDR1 is MNHEY and CDR2 is SMNVEV (reference sequence). In nucleotides, the CDR3 is TGTGCCAGCAGTTTATTGGCGGGAGAGTTCCAAGAGACCCAGTACTTC. Translating it yields CASSLLAGEFQETQYF.

This chain uses TRBV6-6 with TRBJ2-3; D is perhaps TRBD1 (6 bases). The CDR3 consists of 14 residues. Germline V CDR1 and CDR2: MNHNY, SVGAGI (reference sequence). V was pared by 5 bases and J by 2 bases, with 11 bases between. The CDR3 loop is CASSPGQITDTQYF. CDR3 nucleotide sequence: TGTGCCAGCAGTCCCGGACAGATCACAGATACGCAGTATTTT.

This clone was found once. The chain carries TRBV5-4 and TRBJ1-1; 10 bases match TRBD1. The CDR3 spans 19 residues. The ends lost 1 base at V and 0 bases at J; junction bases unmatched: 12. The germline V gene encodes CDR1 SGHNT and CDR2 YYREEE (reference sequence). The CDR3 bases are TGTGCCAGCAGCTTGTTGTATATGAGGGACAGGGGCCTGAACACTGAAGCTTTCTTT. Translation: CASSLLYMRDRGLNTEAFF.

The gene calls are TRBV5-4 and TRBJ2-2, with TRBD1 matching 7 bases. The CDR3 loop spans 15 amino acids. J was trimmed by 1 base and V by 4 bases; bases with no gene match: 4. Germline CDR1 SGHNT, CDR2 YYREEE (reference sequence). CDR3 coding DNA: TGTGCCAGCAGCCTACAGGGGCAGAACACCGGGGAGCTGTTTTTT. Its translation: CASSLQGQNTGELFF.

J is TRBJ1-1 and V is TRBV12-3 or TRBV12-4; 7 nucleotides align to TRBD1. This CDR3 spans 13 amino acids. With V trimmed by 3 bases and J by 3 bases, 1 base remained unmatched. DNA of the CDR3: TGTGCCAGCAGTTTCACAGGGGACACTGAAGCTTTCTTT. Translating it yields CASSFTGDTEAFF.

The chain is built from TRBV7-9 and TRBJ1-2; 7 bases map to TRBD1. Germline assignment: CDR1 SEHNR and CDR2 FQNEAQ (reference sequence). This CDR3 is built from 15 residues. The trim removed 5 bases at V and 7 bases at J, leaving 13 bases unmatched. CDR3 in DNA: TGTGCCAGCAGCGCATACAGGGGCGCAGGGGGTGGCTACACCTTC. It codes for CASSAYRGAGGGYTF.

CDR3 DNA: TGTGCCAGCAGTGAATCCTACAGGGCCGAAGTCTATGGCTACACCTTC. It translates to CASSESYRAEVYGYTF. The chain joins TRBV6-1 to TRBJ1-2; D perhaps matches TRBD1 (6 bases). Germline V CDR1 and CDR2: MNHNS, SASEGT. Trimming removed 2 bases from V and 4 bases from J, with 17 bases in between. The length of the CDR3 is 16 residues.

The CDR3 nucleotides are TGTGCCAGCACCCCCTCCCTGGCACCCACCGGGGAGCTGTTTTTT. It is translated as CASTPSLAPTGELFF. This chain connects TRBV6-2 or TRBV6-3 to TRBJ2-2; D is unresolved. Per germline, CDR1 MNHEY and CDR2 SVGEGT. The CDR3 sequence is 15 residues long. Between the trimmed V and J ends, which lost 7 bases and 4 bases, there was a span of 16 bases.

V is TRBV4-1 and J is TRBJ1-5, with D possibly TRBD1 on 5 matching bases. This CDR3 is 15 amino acids long. The ends were cut back, 1 base at V and 4 bases at J, with 11 bases in the middle. Germline CDR1 MGHRA, CDR2 YSYEKL. Here the CDR3 reads CASSQVLQGNQPQHF. Here the CDR3 DNA reads TGCGCCAGCAGCCAAGTCCTCCAGGGTAATCAGCCCCAGCATTTT.